Sequencing of this TCR beta chain was carried out in a study of cytomegalovirus exposure and HLA in healthy donors. Whole-study context: Of the donors genotyped, several hundred in all, less than 90% fell in the Caucasian-associated ancestry cluster.

The CDR3 extends over 14 amino acids. Germline V CDR1 and CDR2: KGHSH, LQKENI. Trimming pared 6 bases from V and 5 bases from J, leaving 14 bases between. It was with 60 Vbeta and 13 Jbeta primers that the PCR ran. Measured with immunoSEQ multiplex PCR; TCRdb has only the in-frame clones, and not every one. The data hold about 120,000 clones, with 80% observed a single time. Concerning this clone itself: What it recognizes is unknown.

Study results and limitations: With further analysis later on, most CMV-associated TCR beta chains appeared HLA-restricted.

V is TRBV18 and J is TRBJ2-1, with D maybe TRBD2 (6 bases). The sequenced sample was PBMCs. This receptor was obtained from a female donor in good health and CMV-seropositive. DNA for the CDR3: TGTGCCAGCTCTTCGTTCGGAGGGGACAATGAGCAGTTCTTC. Its translation: CASSSFGGDNEQFF.